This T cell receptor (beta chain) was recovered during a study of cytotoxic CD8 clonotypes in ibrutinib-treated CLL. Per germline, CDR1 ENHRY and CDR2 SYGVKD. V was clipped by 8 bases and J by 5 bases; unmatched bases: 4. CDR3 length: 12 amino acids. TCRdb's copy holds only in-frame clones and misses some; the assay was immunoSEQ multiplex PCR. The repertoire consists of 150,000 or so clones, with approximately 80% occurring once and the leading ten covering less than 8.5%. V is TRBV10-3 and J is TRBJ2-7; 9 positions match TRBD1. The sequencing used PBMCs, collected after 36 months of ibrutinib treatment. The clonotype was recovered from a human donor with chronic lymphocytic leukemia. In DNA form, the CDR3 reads TGTGCCATCCAGGGACAGGGCCACGAGCAGTACTTC. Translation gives CAIQGQGHEQYF.